These T cell receptor beta chains were read from a single sample in a study of CD8+CD57+ T cells in acquired aplastic anemia. TCRdb re-called the reads through MiXCR, storing one row per CDR3 protein. Seen here are some 150,000 distinct CDR3 sequences, 41% observed once, and the top ten hold roughly 8.1%. The specimen was sorted CD4+, CD8+, or CD8+CD57+ T cells (not recorded which) from PBMCs. These receptors originate from a human donor in good health, serving as a control. The CDR3 runs from the conserved cysteine through the conserved F or W. The order of the fields is CDR3 protein, V gene.

CDR3aa: CASSQFGGGSEAFF; v_gene: TRBV6-1
CDR3aa: CASSFRHMNTEAFF; v_gene: TRBV28
CDR3aa: CASSLGGHSVYGYTF; v_gene: TRBV7-9
CDR3aa: CASSYSEGQLQPQHF; v_gene: TRBV6-2/TRBV6-3
CDR3aa: CASSPTISGSEAFF; v_gene: TRBV7-9
CDR3aa: CASNLDGATNEKLSF; v_gene: TRBV6-5
CDR3aa: CASSFTSVEAFF; v_gene: TRBV7-2
CDR3aa: CASGGRGNQPQHF; v_gene: TRBV7-9
CDR3aa: CATRRTGFEETQYF; v_gene: TRBV15
CDR3aa: CASSDGTLLHF; v_gene: TRBV10-1
CDR3aa: CSAAGTMNSPLHF; v_gene: TRBV20-1
CDR3aa: CASSISNEQFF; v_gene: TRBV19
CDR3aa: CSAPDSNEKLFF; v_gene: TRBV20-1
CDR3aa: CASSLGGGLVLPEQYF; v_gene: TRBV5-5
CDR3aa: CASSIKRGPRYGYTF; v_gene: TRBV19
CDR3aa: CASSVAQGSYTF; v_gene: TRBV9
CDR3aa: CASSDPGGGDTEAFF; v_gene: TRBV6-1
CDR3aa: CASGAGHLNTEAFF; v_gene: TRBV2
CDR3aa: CATSRGGLPGQETQYF; v_gene: TRBV15
CDR3aa: CASSENRINEQFF; v_gene: TRBV6-1
CDR3aa: CAWSHLSGDNQPQHF; v_gene: TRBV30
CDR3aa: CSVETHSGANVLTF; v_gene: TRBV29-1
CDR3aa: CASKTGTTAGELFF; v_gene: TRBV11-3